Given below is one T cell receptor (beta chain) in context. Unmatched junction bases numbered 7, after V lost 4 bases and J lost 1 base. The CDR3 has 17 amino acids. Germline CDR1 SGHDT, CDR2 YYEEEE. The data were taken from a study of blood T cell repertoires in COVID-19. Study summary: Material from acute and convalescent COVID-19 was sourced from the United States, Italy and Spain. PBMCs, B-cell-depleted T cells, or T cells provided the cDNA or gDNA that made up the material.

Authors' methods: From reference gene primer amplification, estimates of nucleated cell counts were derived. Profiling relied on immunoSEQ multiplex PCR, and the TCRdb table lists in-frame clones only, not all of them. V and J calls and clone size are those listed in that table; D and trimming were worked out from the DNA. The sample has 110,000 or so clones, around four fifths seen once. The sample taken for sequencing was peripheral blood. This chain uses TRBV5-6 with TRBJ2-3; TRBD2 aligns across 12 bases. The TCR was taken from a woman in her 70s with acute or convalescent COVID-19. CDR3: CASSRLAGGKGTDTQYF. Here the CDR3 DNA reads TGTGCCAGCAGCCGGCTAGCGGGGGGGAAGGGCACAGATACGCAGTATTTT. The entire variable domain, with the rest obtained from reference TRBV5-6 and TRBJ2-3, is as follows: DAGVTQSPTHLIKTRGQQVTLRCSPKSGHDTVSWYQQALGQGPQFIFQYYEEEERQRGNFPDRFSGHQFPNYSSELNVNALLLGDSALYLCASSRLAGGKGTDTQYFGPGTRLTVL.